A single sample gave rise to the 19 T cell receptor beta chains below, sequenced in a study of T-cell memory formation after mild COVID-19. MiXCR was run by TCRdb on the 5' RACE reads, yielding one entry per CDR3 protein. The data show approximately 580,000 distinct CDR3 sequences, just over 20% seen once. Sequenced: PBMCs or a T cell subset sorted from them (not recorded which). These receptors were collected from an adult woman who had mild COVID-19 (a few samples of this study predate the infection). Cell type and time point are not known.

CDR3 bases: TGTGCCAGCAGTTTCAGGCTGGAGCAGCCCCAGCATTTT. Translation gives CASSFRLEQPQHF. The chain couples TRBV12-3 or TRBV12-4 to TRBJ1-5, with no clear D. The V and J ends lost 3 bases and 7 bases respectively, with 10 bases between them. There are 13 residues in the CDR3.

DNA for the CDR3: TGTGCCAGCAGCTTAGCGTTCGGGGTGAACACTGAAGCTTTCTTT. This translates into CASSLAFGVNTEAFF. This rearrangement joins TRBV7-9 to TRBJ1-1; D is undetermined. CDR1 and CDR2 (germline): SEHNR, FQNEAQ (reference sequence). The length of the CDR3 is 15 residues. V was cut by 0 bases and J by 0 bases, with 8 bases left in between.

V usage is TRBV10-3 and J usage is TRBJ1-2; unclear D gene. The V end lost 6 bases, the J end lost 8 bases, and 22 bases lay between the germline ends. The CDR3 is 15 amino acids. Germline V lookup: CDR1 ENHRY, CDR2 SYGVKD. DNA for the CDR3: TGTGCCATCAGGGACCCCCGGGAAGCCGAAAGAGGCTACACCTTC. Translated: CAIRDPREAERGYTF.

V gene TRBV30 combines with J gene TRBJ1-5, with D uncertain. This CDR3 has 12 residues. From germline, CDR1 is GTSNPN and CDR2 SVGIG (reference sequence). The germline V and J ends were trimmed by 2 bases and 7 bases, with 9 bases remaining between them. The chain's CDR3 is CAWSLGSQPQHF. As DNA, the CDR3 is TGTGCCTGGAGTTTGGGGAGCCAGCCCCAGCATTTT.

The V gene is TRBV12-3 or TRBV12-4, the J gene TRBJ2-1; TRBD1 is a possible D gene (5 bases). The CDR3 has 14 residues. V lost 6 bases and J lost 2, with 11 bases in between. The CDR3 protein is CASSSMTAYNEQFF. DNA of the CDR3: TGTGCCAGCAGCTCCATGACAGCCTACAATGAGCAGTTCTTC.

The rearrangement links TRBV5-1 to TRBJ1-1; 11 nucleotides align to TRBD1. CDR3 length: 12 residues. Germline V CDR1 and CDR2: SGHRS, YFSETQ. After removal of 5 bases from V and 8 bases from J, the junction contained 2 bases not matched to a gene. CDR3 region: CASRRDRGEAFF. CDR3 nucleotides: TGCGCCAGCAGACGGGACAGGGGGGAAGCTTTCTTT. The full variable domain, in which reference TRBV5-1 and TRBJ1-1 provide the parts outside the CDR3, is KAGVTQTPRYLIKTRGQQVTLSCSPISGHRSVSWYQQTPGQGLQFLFEYFSETQRNKGNFPGRFSGRQFSNSRSEMNVSTLELGDSALYLCASRRDRGEAFFGQGTRLTVV.

This chain joins TRBV20-1 and TRBJ2-3, with a possible D match to TRBD2 (6 bases). This CDR3 region has 19 residues. CDR1 DFQATT and CDR2 SNEGSKA come from the germline V gene (reference sequence). Trimming stripped 3 bases from V and 2 bases from J, with 27 bases between. The CDR3 DNA sequence: TGCAGTGCTAGGGGAGGAGCAATCCTTCCTGCCCCTCACACAGATACGCAGTATTTT. This gives the protein CSARGGAILPAPHTDTQYF.

Only a few counts were recorded for this clonotype. This sequence joins TRBV5-6 and TRBJ2-1, with a weak D call TRBD2 (6 bases). V was clipped by 4 bases and J by 8 bases, with 13 bases between them. Germline V gene lookup returns CDR1 SGHDT and CDR2 YYEEEE. This CDR3 has 13 amino acids. CDR3 sequence reads: CASSGGTTDEQFF. DNA of the CDR3: TGTGCCAGCAGCGGAGGGACGACGGATGAGCAGTTCTTC.

The gene calls are TRBV13 and TRBJ2-7; 8 positions match TRBD2. The length of the CDR3 is 14 residues. Germline CDR1 is PRHDT and CDR2 is FYEKMQ (reference sequence). The ends lost 5 bases at V and 2 bases at J; junction bases unmatched: 5. As DNA, the CDR3 is TGTGCCAGCAGCCCGGGGGGGAACCCCTACGAGCAGTACTTC. Encoded protein: CASSPGGNPYEQYF.

This clonotype has only a few counts. The chain links TRBV7-9 to TRBJ1-1; D gene uncertain. Germline CDR1 is SEHNR and CDR2 is FQNEAQ (reference sequence). The CDR3 is made up of 15 amino acids. V lost 1 base, J lost 0 bases, and 9 bases lay in between. The CDR3 bases are TGTGCCAGCAGCTTAGTCCCGTTTATGAACACTGAAGCTTTCTTT. Its protein product is CASSLVPFMNTEAFF.

The chain uses TRBV2 and TRBJ2-1, with D perhaps TRBD1 or TRBD2 (5 bases each). V gave up 4 bases and J gave up 0 bases, with 19 bases separating them. Germline V lookup: CDR1 SNHLY, CDR2 FYNNEI. CDR3 length: 18 residues. The DNA for the CDR3 is TGTGCCAGCAGTGCCACCGTTGGGACCCAAAGCTCCTACAATGAGCAGTTCTTC. Translated, it gives CASSATVGTQSSYNEQFF.

This clonotype was observed a handful of times. This sequence joins TRBV18 and TRBJ2-1; 11 bases are a match to TRBD2. J was trimmed by 8 bases and V by 3 bases; bases with no gene match: 12. Per germline, CDR1 KGHSH and CDR2 LQKENI. The length of the CDR3 is 17 residues. The CDR3 sequence: CASSPAIAGGFIYEQFF. CDR3 nucleotides: TGTGCCAGCTCACCTGCTATAGCGGGAGGGTTCATCTATGAGCAGTTCTTC.

This clonotype was found a few times. The rearrangement joins TRBV7-2 to TRBJ1-1, with D unclear. V lost 5 bases, J lost 1 base, and 8 bases lay in between. The CDR3 loop spans 13 amino acids. CDR1 is SGHTA, CDR2 FQGNSA, per germline. As DNA, the CDR3 is TGTGCCAGCAGCACACACCCGAACACTGAAGCTTTCTTT. Translation gives CASSTHPNTEAFF. The complete variable domain, with remaining parts taken from reference TRBV7-2 and TRBJ1-1, reads GAGVSQSPSNKVTEKGKDVELRCDPISGHTALYWYRQSLGQGLEFLIYFQGNSAPDKSGLPSDRFSAERTGGSVSTLTIQRTQQEDSAVYLCASSTHPNTEAFFGQGTRLTVV.

CDR3 sequence: CAIGAGADTQYF. The CDR3 DNA reads TGTGCCATCGGAGCGGGGGCGGATACGCAGTATTTT. The chain links TRBV3-1 to TRBJ2-3; 8 bases are a match to TRBD2. The CDR3 totals 12 residues. Germline V lookup: CDR1 LGHDT, CDR2 YNNKEL (reference sequence). V lost 10 bases and J lost 6; bases outside the gene matches: 6.

This clonotype was detected only a few times. This chain joins TRBV4-3 and TRBJ2-7; 7 nucleotides agree with TRBD2. Per the germline V gene, CDR1 is LGHNA and CDR2 is YSLEER. The V gene end was trimmed by 0 bases and the J gene end by 3 bases; junction bases not matched to a gene: 8. The CDR3 totals 16 residues. The chain's CDR3 is CASSQDLSGNGYEQYF. The CDR3 region has the DNA TGCGCCAGCAGCCAAGATTTAAGCGGGAACGGCTACGAGCAGTACTTC.

This clonotype was recorded a few times. The V and J genes are TRBV20-1 and TRBJ2-1; a possible D gene is TRBD2 (5 bases). V was trimmed by 0 bases and J by 0 bases, leaving 15 bases between them. The CDR3 extends over 17 amino acids. Per germline, CDR1 DFQATT and CDR2 SNEGSKA (reference sequence). CDR3 DNA sequence: TGCAGTGCTAGAGATCAGGTTAGCGCCTACTCCTACAATGAGCAGTTCTTC. Its protein is CSARDQVSAYSYNEQFF.

V and J are TRBV27 and TRBJ1-1; D gene unclear. The V gene's germline CDR1 is MNHEY and CDR2 SMNVEV (reference sequence). V was trimmed by 2 bases and J by 1 base, leaving 8 bases between them. The CDR3 spans 14 residues. The CDR3 bases are TGTGCCAGCAGTTTAAATGCACAGAACACTGAAGCTTTCTTT. It specifies CASSLNAQNTEAFF.

The chain combines TRBV7-8 with TRBJ2-5; 10 nucleotides align to TRBD2. Losses at the gene ends were 2 bases for V and 1 base for J; bases not matched to a gene: 10. There are 18 residues in the CDR3. Per the germline V gene, CDR1 is SGHVS and CDR2 is FQNEAQ. The DNA for the CDR3 is TGTGCCAGCAGCTTATTGTCTAGCGGGGGCGGGCTCCAAGAGACCCAGTACTTC. The encoded protein is CASSLLSSGGGLQETQYF.

CDR3 in amino acids: CATSEGPRGTQYF. CDR3 coding DNA: TGTGCCACCAGTGAGGGGCCTCGGGGGACCCAGTACTTC. This sequence joins TRBV24-1 and TRBJ2-5; D may match TRBD1 or TRBD2 (5 bases each). Germline V gives CDR1 KGHDR, CDR2 SFDVKD. This CDR3 has 13 residues. The V gene lost 4 bases and the J gene lost 7 bases, with 12 bases spanning the gap.